Below are 18 T cell receptor beta chains sequenced from a single sample in a study of blood T cell repertoires in COVID-19. Only in-frame clones appear in the TCRdb table, and some are missing; sequencing was by immunoSEQ multiplex PCR. The table lists fewer than 150,000 clones, more than 80% of them singletons. What was sequenced was peripheral blood. These receptors were taken from a woman of 80 years or more with acute or convalescent COVID-19.

This sequence joins TRBV29-1 and TRBJ1-1; the match to TRBD1 covers 9 bases. This CDR3 is built from 12 residues. V shed 7 bases, J shed 5 bases, and the junction held 5 bases outside the gene matches. Germline V gene lookup returns CDR1 SQVTM and CDR2 ANQGSEA. CDR3 residues: CSAHRGQTEAFF. CDR3 DNA: TGCAGCGCTCACAGGGGGCAAACTGAAGCTTTCTTT.

The chain has TRBV3-1 (or the pseudogene TRBV3-2) and TRBJ1-1, with D maybe TRBD1 (6 bases). V lost 1 base and J lost 8, with 14 bases in between. CDR1 is LGHDT, CDR2 YNNKEL, per germline (reference sequence). The CDR3 is made up of 14 amino acids. The CDR3 protein is CASSQGGGQAEAFF. In nucleotides, the CDR3 is TGTGCCAGCAGCCAAGGGGGGGGGCAGGCCGAAGCTTTCTTT.

This clone came up once. V gene TRBV27 combines with J gene TRBJ1-6; a possible D gene is TRBD1 (6 bases). Germline assignment: CDR1 MNHEY and CDR2 SMNVEV (reference sequence). Deletions cut 8 bases from V and 14 bases from J, with 25 bases between. The CDR3 contains 15 residues. DNA of the CDR3: TGTGCCAGCGGCCGTATAACGGACAGTCCATCCACCCTCCACTTT. Protein sequence: CASGRITDSPSTLHF.

The chain links TRBV5-1 to TRBJ1-1, with TRBD1 matching 9 bases. This CDR3 region has 14 residues. The J segment lost 5 bases and the V segment lost 5 bases, leaving 7 bases of the junction unmatched. Per the germline V gene, CDR1 is SGHRS and CDR2 is YFSETQ. CDR3 sequence: CASSLNGQGTEAFF. DNA of the CDR3: TGCGCCAGCAGTTTAAACGGACAGGGGACTGAAGCTTTCTTT.

The genes are TRBV7-2 and TRBJ2-1; possible D gene TRBD2, 6 bases. CDR3 length equals 15 residues. V shed 5 bases and J shed 3 bases, with 14 bases lying between them. Looked up from germline, CDR1 is SGHTA and CDR2 is FQGNSA. CDR3 nucleotide sequence: TGTGCCAGCAGCCCAAGCGGGCTCCTCTACAATGAGCAGTTCTTC. This gives the protein CASSPSGLLYNEQFF.

V usage is TRBV6-6 and J usage is TRBJ2-2; D is unresolved. The germline V gene has CDR1 MNHNY and CDR2 SVGAGI (reference sequence). This CDR3 comprises 14 residues. The germline V and J ends were trimmed by 6 bases and 4 bases, with 12 bases remaining between them. The CDR3, as DNA: TGTGCCAGCAGCCGCCCCGGTAGCACCGGGGAGCTGTTTTTT. Protein product: CASSRPGSTGELFF.

V is TRBV12-3 or TRBV12-4 and J is TRBJ1-5, with D maybe TRBD1 (6 bases). The CDR3 runs to 13 residues. V was pared by 4 bases and J by 6 bases, with 10 bases between. The CDR3 protein is CASSSQGSQPQHF. DNA for the CDR3: TGTGCCAGCAGTTCACAGGGCAGTCAGCCCCAGCATTTT.

The rearrangement uses TRBV12-3 or TRBV12-4 and TRBJ1-1; D is unclear. The ends were cut back, 3 bases at V and 5 bases at J, with 7 bases in the middle. This CDR3 has 12 residues. CDR3 bases: TGTGCCAGCAGTTTTTGGCGGACTGAAGCTTTCTTT. Translating it yields CASSFWRTEAFF.

This rearrangement joins TRBV7-2 to TRBJ1-1; possibly TRBD1 for D (5 bases). The CDR3 contains 14 residues. Germline lookup yields CDR1 SGHTA and CDR2 FQGNSA. Trimming shortened V by 4 bases and J by 8 bases, and 17 bases separated the two germline ends. DNA of the CDR3: TGTGCCAGCAGCTCGCAGACAGTCCCCCTCGAAGCTTTCTTT. Its protein product is CASSSQTVPLEAFF.

This sequence joins TRBV15 and TRBJ1-2; D gene ambiguous. The CDR3 loop spans 13 amino acids. V dropped 0 bases and J dropped 8 bases, with 10 bases sitting between them. Germline-derived CDR1 and CDR2 are LNHNV and YYDKDF (reference sequence). The CDR3: CATSRDRQRGYTF. CDR3 DNA sequence: TGTGCCACCAGCAGAGATAGGCAGAGGGGCTACACCTTC. Full variable domain (remainder filled in from reference TRBV15 and TRBJ1-2): DAMVIQNPRYQVTQFGKPVTLSCSQTLNHNVMYWYQQKSSQAPKLLFHYYDKDFNNEADTPDNFQSRRPNTSFCFLDIRSPGLGDTAMYLCATSRDRQRGYTFGSGTRLTVV.

The chain is built from TRBV5-1 and TRBJ2-1; TRBD2 aligns across 9 bases. The V gene's germline CDR1 is SGHRS and CDR2 YFSETQ. The trim removed 5 bases at V and 0 bases at J, leaving 6 bases unmatched. There are 16 residues in the CDR3. The CDR3: CASRTSGSSSYNEQFF. The CDR3 DNA reads TGCGCCAGCAGAACTAGCGGGTCCAGCTCCTACAATGAGCAGTTCTTC.

The chain joins TRBV2 to TRBJ1-1; 9 bases are shared with TRBD1. The germline gives CDR1 SNHLY, CDR2 FYNNEI. V was pared by 1 base and J by 6 bases, with 6 bases of the junction left unmatched. The CDR3 runs to 15 residues. CDR3 sequence (DNA): TGTGCCAGCAGTGAAGGAGACAGGGGGGGACCTGAAGCTTTCTTT. This encodes CASSEGDRGGPEAFF.

This chain uses TRBV7-3 with TRBJ2-1; D call uncertain. Per the germline V gene, CDR1 is SGHTA and CDR2 is FQGTGA. Trimming removed 0 bases from V and 6 bases from J, with 6 bases in between. The CDR3 covers 13 residues. CDR3 coding DNA: TGTGCCAGCAGCTTAACCTGGAGCAATGAGCAGTTCTTC. This codes for CASSLTWSNEQFF.

This clone was detected only a few times. CDR3 amino acids: CASSDNGYNEQFF. CDR3 in DNA: TGTGCCAGCAGTGACAACGGTTACAATGAGCAGTTCTTC. The chain has TRBV2 and TRBJ2-1; D remains ambiguous. There are 13 residues in the CDR3. The V and J ends lost 3 bases and 4 bases respectively, with 7 bases between them. The V gene's germline CDR1 is SNHLY and CDR2 FYNNEI.

The V call is TRBV19, the J call TRBJ1-2; 7 bases are a match to TRBD1. Germline-derived CDR1 and CDR2 are LNHDA and SQIVND (reference sequence). The length of the CDR3 is 17 residues. The J segment lost 0 bases and the V segment lost 7 bases, leaving 14 bases of the junction unmatched. The CDR3 spells CASTAIRTGDSNYGYTF. The DNA of the CDR3 is TGTGCCAGTACCGCAATAAGGACAGGAGATTCTAACTATGGCTACACCTTC.

This chain connects TRBV7-3 to TRBJ1-1; TRBD1 matches 7 bases. Trimming at V came to 5 bases and at J to 5 bases, leaving 11 bases not matched to a gene. This CDR3 comprises 15 residues. CDR1 is SGHTA and CDR2 is FQGTGA in the germline V gene. This CDR3 reads CASSATSGGRTEAFF. The DNA for the CDR3 is TGTGCCAGCAGCGCGACCTCAGGGGGAAGGACTGAAGCTTTCTTT. Complete variable domain (other parts from reference TRBV7-3 and TRBJ1-1): GAGVSQTPSNKVTEKGKYVELRCDPISGHTALYWYRQSLGQGPEFLIYFQGTGAADDSGLPNDRFFAVRPEGSVSTLKIQRTERGDSAVYLCASSATSGGRTEAFFGQGTRLTVV.

The chain links TRBV11-2 to TRBJ2-3; the match to TRBD2 covers 8 bases. The CDR3 totals 16 residues. V lost 1 base and J lost 2; bases outside the gene matches: 5. Germline CDR1 is SGHAT and CDR2 is FQNNGV. The CDR3 coding sequence is TGTGCCAGCAGCTTAGTCGTCGGGGGGGCCACAGATACGCAGTATTTT. Translating it yields CASSLVVGGATDTQYF.

The gene calls are TRBV6-6 and TRBJ1-2, with D possibly matching TRBD1 (5 bases). This CDR3 has 14 amino acids. Germline V gene sequence: CDR1 MNHNY, CDR2 SVGAGI (reference sequence). V gave up 3 bases and J gave up 4 bases, with 12 bases separating them. The CDR3 nucleotides are TGTGCCAGCAGTTATCCGGGGGAGGTCTATGGCTACACCTTC. Its protein is CASSYPGEVYGYTF.